A selection of T cell receptor beta chains follows, all from one sample in a study of blood T cell repertoires in COVID-19. Sequencing used immunoSEQ multiplex PCR; TCRdb keeps in-frame clones, though not all of them. Of about 71,000 clones in the sample, around 90% were seen once. Sequencing was carried out using peripheral blood. The receptors were sampled from a woman aged 80 or older with acute or convalescent COVID-19. Both conserved end residues are part of each CDR3. The D gene is left open where the match is weak. Clone size is given for some rows only: seen once, a few or many times, or a class if the clone is expanded.

d_call,v_call,j_call,clone_size,cdr3_nt,cdr3_aa
.,TRBV7-2,TRBJ1-6,.,TGTGCCAGCAGCTTGGGTAGCTCCCCACCCCTCCACTTT,CASSLGSSPPLHF
.,TRBV3-1/TRBV3-2,TRBJ1-1,.,TGTGCCAGCAGGAACCGGGGGATGAACACTGAAGCTTTCTTT,CASRNRGMNTEAFF
TRBD1,TRBV5-6,TRBJ2-1,many,TGTGCCAGCAGCTTTGACAGGGCCAATGAGCAGTTCTTC,CASSFDRANEQFF
TRBD1,TRBV2,TRBJ1-2,once,TGTGCCAGCGGACAGGGGGCCTCTGGCTACACCTTC,CASGQGASGYTF
.,TRBV7-9,TRBJ2-3,.,TGTGCCAGCAGCTTTAGGGGAACTAGCACAGATACGCAGTATTTT,CASSFRGTSTDTQYF
TRBD2,TRBV20-1,TRBJ2-3,.,TGCAGTGCTAGTAGGGCTAGCGGGGGCCCTAGTAGGGACACAGATACGCAGTATTTT,CSASRASGGPSRDTDTQYF
.,TRBV2,TRBJ2-3,.,TGTGCCAGCAGTGATAGGGGTCGGGCAGATACGCAGTATTTT,CASSDRGRADTQYF
.,TRBV11-3,TRBJ1-5,.,TGTGCCAGCAGCTCACTAAGGCAGGTGGAGGCCTATGGCAATCAGCCCCAGCATTTT,CASSSLRQVEAYGNQPQHF
.,TRBV24-1,TRBJ1-2,.,TGTGCCACCAGTGATCTAGGCTATGGCTACACCTTC,CATSDLGYGYTF
.,TRBV5-1,TRBJ1-3,.,TGCGCCAGCAGCTTGGGGACTTCTGGAAACACCATATATTTT,CASSLGTSGNTIYF
.,TRBV7-8,TRBJ2-7,.,TGTGCCAGCAGCCGACTACGCGGTGTAGAGCAGTACTTC,CASSRLRGVEQYF
TRBD1,TRBV27,TRBJ1-1,.,TGTGCCAGCAGTTTCGGGACAGGGAACACTGAAGCTTTCTTT,CASSFGTGNTEAFF
TRBD1,TRBV15,TRBJ2-1,.,TGTGCCACCAGCAAAGGGGGCGCCTACAATGAGCAGTTCTTC,CATSKGGAYNEQFF
TRBD2,TRBV6-2/TRBV6-3,TRBJ2-1,.,TGTGCCAGCAGTCTAGCGGGGGGGACGTATGAGCAGTTCTTC,CASSLAGGTYEQFF
.,TRBV9,TRBJ1-4,once,TGTGCCAGCAGCGAAGGGAACAGGGTTGGGGAAAAACTGTTTTTT,CASSEGNRVGEKLFF
.,TRBV9,TRBJ2-1,.,TGTGCCAGCAGCGTTAGTAGCGGTTACTACAATGAGCAGTTCTTC,CASSVSSGYYNEQFF
TRBD1,TRBV15,TRBJ2-3,.,TGTGCCACCAGCAGATCTGACAGGGGGACGAATACGCAGTATTTT,CATSRSDRGTNTQYF
TRBD1,TRBV19,TRBJ1-4,.,TGTGCCAGCTCTGACAGGGGGCGCGGTGAAAAACTGTTTTTT,CASSDRGRGEKLFF
TRBD1,TRBV6-5,TRBJ1-2,.,TGTGCCAGCACAGACTCTGGACAGGGGGCGTATGGCTACACCTTC,CASTDSGQGAYGYTF
.,TRBV7-6,TRBJ2-6,.,TGTGCCAGCAGCAAGGAACAGGGCCGGGCCAACGTCCTGACTTTC,CASSKEQGRANVLTF
TRBD1,TRBV7-9,TRBJ1-2,.,TGTGCCAGCAGCTTATGGGACAGGGAAGGTGGCTACACCTTC,CASSLWDREGGYTF
.,TRBV7-2,TRBJ1-2,.,TGTGCCAGCAGCTCAGAACAGGGTTATTACTATGGCTACACCTTC,CASSSEQGYYYGYTF
.,TRBV1,TRBJ2-7,.,TGCACCAGCAGCCAAGATGCTAGCGGGGGCCGCTTAAACGAGCAGTACTTC,CTSSQDASGGRLNEQYF
.,TRBV12-3/TRBV12-4,TRBJ1-5,.,TGTGCCAGCAGTGTTTTAGGGGATCAGCCCCAGCATTTT,CASSVLGDQPQHF
.,TRBV12-3/TRBV12-4,TRBJ1-1,.,TGTGCCAGCAGTTTCCCCGGTTCTAAAGCTTTCTTT,CASSFPGSKAFF
.,TRBV5-1,TRBJ2-5,once,TGCGCCAGCAGCTTAGGCCTTAGCGTGACCAACCAAGAGACCCAGTACTTC,CASSLGLSVTNQETQYF
TRBD1,TRBV7-8,TRBJ2-2,.,TGTGCCAGCAGCTTCTCCGGGACAGGGTCCACCGGGGAGCTGTTTTTT,CASSFSGTGSTGELFF
.,TRBV3-1/TRBV3-2,TRBJ2-3,.,TGTGCCAGCGGCCCCCGGGGGACAGATACGCAGTATTTT,CASGPRGTDTQYF
TRBD1,TRBV27,TRBJ1-5,.,TGTGCCAGCAGTCGGCGACAGGGAGATCAGCCCCAGCATTTT,CASSRRQGDQPQHF
.,TRBV19,TRBJ1-5,.,TGTGCCAGTAGTATAGTGGGGGGGAGCAATCAGCCCCAGCATTTT,CASSIVGGSNQPQHF
TRBD1,TRBV20-1,TRBJ2-3,.,TGCAGTGCTAGTGAGACAGGGGCGGGTACGCAGTATTTT,CSASETGAGTQYF
.,TRBV6-2/TRBV6-3,TRBJ2-7,.,TGTGCCAGCAGCCTAAGTGCGGGGAGCTCCTACGAGCAGTACTTC,CASSLSAGSSYEQYF
TRBD1,TRBV6-5,TRBJ1-2,.,TGTGCCAGCAGATCACAGGGGGAAATCTATGGCTACACCTTC,CASRSQGEIYGYTF
.,TRBV24-1,TRBJ2-2,.,TGTGCCACCAGTGATTTGCAAGAGACCGGGGAGCTGTTTTTT,CATSDLQETGELFF
.,TRBV6-1,TRBJ1-2,.,TGTGCCAGCAGTGAAGCTCCCGCTGGGGGGAACTATGGCTACACCTTC,CASSEAPAGGNYGYTF
TRBD1,TRBV7-8,TRBJ1-2,.,TGTGCCAGCAGCTTCGGGACAGGGTTAACTGATGGCTACACCTTC,CASSFGTGLTDGYTF
.,TRBV28,TRBJ1-5,.,TGTGCCAGCAGCTTCAATCAGCCCCAGCATTTT,CASSFNQPQHF
.,TRBV7-2,TRBJ2-3,.,TGTGCCAGCAGCAAAACAGGGTATACGCAGTATTTT,CASSKTGYTQYF
.,TRBV7-9,TRBJ1-2,.,TGTGCCAGCAGCTTAGTAGGAGACTATGGCTACACCTTC,CASSLVGDYGYTF
.,TRBV7-9,TRBJ2-1,.,TGTGCCAGCAGCTTAATGTCCGGGAGTGAGCAGTTCTTC,CASSLMSGSEQFF